Presented here are 28 T cell receptor beta chains from one specimen sequenced in a study of T cells in Graves' hyperthyroidism and ophthalmopathy. Amplified TCR beta CDR3 regions derived from RNA transcripts. First-round RT-PCR targeting the TCR CDR3 was performed with the HTBI primer set. TCRdb re-analysed the multiplex PCR reads in MiXCR, keeping a single row per CDR3 protein. The sample has 350,000 to 400,000 distinct CDR3 sequences, about 18% seen once; the top ten hold 40%. The specimen was blood. These receptors were obtained from a man between 18 and 29 years old with Graves' ophthalmopathy.

The chain uses TRBV7-3 and TRBJ2-1, with TRBD1 identical over 10 bases. The trim removed 5 bases at V and 8 bases at J, leaving 12 bases unmatched. Germline loops: CDR1 SGHTA, CDR2 FQGTGA. The CDR3 is 16 amino acids. CDR3 sequence (DNA): TGTGCCAGCAGCGTCACCGGGACAGGGGTTGTGGATGAGCAGTTCTTC. Protein: CASSVTGTGVVDEQFF. Full variable domain (missing parts from reference TRBV7-3 and TRBJ2-1): GAGVSQTPSNKVTEKGKYVELRCDPISGHTALYWYRQSLGQGPEFLIYFQGTGAADDSGLPNDRFFAVRPEGSVSTLKIQRTERGDSAVYLCASSVTGTGVVDEQFFGPGTRLTVL.

The J gene is TRBJ1-1, the V gene TRBV18; D is undetermined. The CDR3 totals 16 residues. The V gene's germline CDR1 is KGHSH and CDR2 LQKENI. V lost 2 bases and J lost 5, with 18 bases in between. The CDR3 here is CASSPGLAELRTEAFF. CDR3 DNA: TGTGCCAGCTCACCAGGTCTGGCAGAGTTAAGAACTGAAGCTTTCTTT.

This clonotype was seen only a few times. J is TRBJ2-1 and V is TRBV5-6; 9 nucleotides match TRBD1. The CDR3 spans 14 residues. V lost 3 bases and J lost 8; bases outside the gene matches: 6. Germline lookup yields CDR1 SGHDT and CDR2 YYEEEE. The DNA for the CDR3 is TGTGCCAGCAGCTCCGGGACAGGGTTTTATGAGCAGTTCTTC. Translating it yields CASSSGTGFYEQFF.

The chain is built from TRBV5-1 and TRBJ1-2; perhaps TRBD1 as D (5 bases). Germline-derived CDR1 and CDR2 are SGHRS and YFSETQ. The V and J ends lost 0 bases and 7 bases respectively, with 13 bases between them. The CDR3 runs to 14 residues. The CDR3 DNA is TGCGCCAGCAGCTTGGAGGCAGGGATAAGTGGCTACACCTTC. Translation: CASSLEAGISGYTF.

This sequence joins TRBV15 and TRBJ2-7; D uncertain. Germline-derived CDR1 and CDR2 are LNHNV and YYDKDF (reference sequence). Trimming took 2 bases from V and 6 from J, leaving 11 bases between them. The CDR3 loop spans 13 amino acids. The CDR3 coding sequence is TGTGCCACCAGCAGATCGGACCTACCCGAGCAGTACTTC. Translating gives CATSRSDLPEQYF.

CDR3 in DNA: TGTGCCATCGCAGCCGAGGACTACAATGAGCAGTTCTTC. It encodes CAIAAEDYNEQFF. V usage is TRBV10-3 and J usage is TRBJ2-1; D is unclear. Trimming took 8 bases from V and 3 from J, leaving 11 bases between them. This CDR3 has 13 residues. Germline V gene data show CDR1 as ENHRY and CDR2 as SYGVKD.

The chain is built from TRBV9 and TRBJ2-5, with D tentatively TRBD1 (7 bases). Trimming removed 3 bases at V and 9 bases at J, with 24 bases between. Looked up from germline, CDR1 is SGDLS and CDR2 is YYNGEE. The CDR3 is 16 residues long. CDR3: CASSADGTASSGAQYF. CDR3 sequence (DNA): TGTGCCAGCAGCGCAGACGGGACAGCCTCCTCGGGGGCCCAGTACTTC. The full variable domain, completed using reference TRBV9 and TRBJ2-5, is DSGVTQTPKHLITATGQRVTLRCSPRSGDLSVYWYQQSLDQGLQFLIQYYNGEERAKGNILERFSAQQFPDLHSELNLSSLELGDSALYFCASSADGTASSGAQYFGPGTRLLVL.

The V call is TRBV10-2, the J call TRBJ2-1, with 8 bases fitting TRBD1. CDR3 length equals 14 residues. The germline gives CDR1 WSHSY, CDR2 SAAADI. The ends lost 7 bases at V and 3 bases at J; junction bases unmatched: 5. CDR3: CASIRTGNYNEQFF. CDR3 DNA sequence: TGCGCCAGCATCAGGACAGGGAACTACAATGAGCAGTTCTTC.

A few counts support this clonotype. The V call is TRBV9, the J call TRBJ1-6; no clear D. CDR1 is SGDLS, CDR2 YYNGEE, per germline. The CDR3 is 14 amino acids. Trimming left V 2 bases short and J 8 bases short, with 11 bases between. CDR3 in DNA: TGTGCCAGCAGCGTCACAGTAAGGGATTCACCCCTCCACTTT. Amino acid sequence: CASSVTVRDSPLHF.

There are many counts of this clonotype. V usage is TRBV6-1 and J usage is TRBJ2-7, with D maybe TRBD2 (5 bases). The CDR3 covers 14 residues. Trimming pared 6 bases from V and 2 bases from J, leaving 14 bases between. Germline values: CDR1 MNHNS, CDR2 SASEGT. The DNA of the CDR3 is TGTGCCAGCAGAGCCGTGGAGGAGACCTACGAGCAGTACTTC. It is translated as CASRAVEETYEQYF.

The chain couples TRBV3-1 to TRBJ2-4; D not certain. Per germline, CDR1 LGHDT and CDR2 YNNKEL (reference sequence). There are 13 residues in the CDR3. V shed 6 bases and J shed 8 bases, with 14 bases lying between them. CDR3 nucleotide sequence: TGTGCCAGCAGACCCCCGGCACGGGACATTCAGTACTTC. Amino acid sequence: CASRPPARDIQYF.

This clonotype appeared a few times. V and J are TRBV3-1 and TRBJ2-1; D may correspond to TRBD1 or TRBD2 (6 bases each). The CDR3 is 13 amino acids. V was clipped by 6 bases and J by 7 bases, with 13 bases between them. The germline V gene has CDR1 LGHDT and CDR2 YNNKEL (reference sequence). The CDR3 protein is CASRGGPGNEQFF. The CDR3 DNA follows: TGTGCCAGCAGGGGGGGCCCCGGGAATGAGCAGTTCTTC.

This clonotype was detected many times. The V and J genes are TRBV24-1 and TRBJ2-2; D not certain. Trimming took 0 bases from V and 3 from J, leaving 13 bases between them. Germline lookup yields CDR1 KGHDR and CDR2 SFDVKD. The CDR3 sequence is 17 residues long. The CDR3 sequence is CATSDLGADKDTGELFF. Here the CDR3 DNA reads TGTGCCACCAGTGATTTGGGCGCCGACAAGGACACCGGGGAGCTGTTTTTT.

The gene calls are TRBV29-1 and TRBJ2-5; D is perhaps TRBD1 (5 bases). Germline CDR1 is SQVTM and CDR2 is ANQGSEA. The V end lost 0 bases, the J end lost 13 bases, and 12 bases lay between the germline ends. CDR3 size: 11 residues. The CDR3 protein is CSVEDKGFWYF. CDR3 nucleotide sequence: TGCAGCGTTGAAGATAAGGGGTTTTGGTACTTC.

Worth noting for this clonotype: One end of the junction varies from germline; a read error may be responsible. This chain connects TRBV7-7 to TRBJ2-3; no clear D gene. This CDR3 contains 13 residues. Germline V CDR1 and CDR2: SSHAT, FNYEAQ (reference sequence). DNA of the CDR3: TGTGCTAGCAGCCGTTTTAGGGCAGATACGCAGTATTTT. This translates into CASSRFRADTQYF.

In this sample, this clonotype turned up many times. The rearrangement joins TRBV2 to TRBJ1-2; 8 bases fit TRBD1. Germline CDR1 SNHLY, CDR2 FYNNEI. Losses at the gene ends were 4 bases for V and 7 bases for J; bases not matched to a gene: 2. The CDR3 contains 12 residues. This CDR3 is CASSGTGGGYTF. The CDR3, as DNA: TGTGCCAGCAGTGGCACAGGGGGTGGCTACACCTTC.

The rearrangement links TRBV9 to TRBJ2-7; 10 nucleotides match TRBD2. Trimming cost V 4 bases and J 3 bases; bases outside gene matches: 7. CDR1 is SGDLS, CDR2 YYNGEE, per germline. This CDR3 region has 15 residues. The chain's CDR3 is CASSPAAGGRYEQYF. In nucleotides, the CDR3 is TGTGCCAGCAGCCCGGCAGCGGGGGGGCGCTACGAGCAGTACTTC.

The sample holds many counts of this clonotype. The rearrangement joins TRBV12-3 or TRBV12-4 to TRBJ1-1; D remains ambiguous. CDR3 length equals 14 residues. V was trimmed by 3 bases and J by 3 bases, leaving 11 bases between them. CDR3 sequence (DNA): TGTGCCAGCAGTTTTCTAATTGTCGACACTGAAGCTTTCTTT. It specifies CASSFLIVDTEAFF.

This clonotype was counted only a few times. The chain links TRBV24-1 to TRBJ1-5, with D maybe TRBD1 (5 bases). CDR1 and CDR2 (germline): KGHDR, SFDVKD. With 0 bases removed from V and 1 base from J, the gap between germline ends came to 6 bases. The CDR3 is made up of 15 amino acids. CDR3 sequence: CATSDLRDSNQPQHF. The CDR3 bases are TGTGCCACCAGTGATTTGAGGGACAGCAATCAGCCCCAGCATTTT.

This clonotype appeared many times. The CDR3 protein is CASSFEDRQPQHF. CDR3 DNA: TGTGCCAGCAGTTTTGAGGATAGACAGCCCCAGCATTTT. The chain couples TRBV12-3 or TRBV12-4 to TRBJ1-5, with D unclear. Deletions cut 3 bases from V and 7 bases from J, with 10 bases between. This CDR3 spans 13 amino acids.

Ten or more counts support this clonotype. V is TRBV20-1 and J is TRBJ2-2; tentative D call: TRBD1 (7 bases). Germline CDR1 and CDR2: DFQATT and SNEGSKA (reference sequence). This CDR3 is 15 amino acids long. V gave up 2 bases and J gave up 4 bases, with 14 bases separating them. This CDR3 is CSARIRQGLTGELFF. In nucleotides, the CDR3 is TGCAGTGCTAGAATAAGACAGGGACTCACCGGGGAGCTGTTTTTT.

A few counts support this clonotype. The chain has TRBV9 and TRBJ2-1, with a tentative D call TRBD1 (6 bases). Germline V gives CDR1 SGDLS, CDR2 YYNGEE. Trimming removed 3 bases from V and 10 bases from J, with 14 bases in between. The CDR3 runs to 13 residues. The CDR3 is CASSAMRGTEQFF. The CDR3 DNA is TGTGCCAGCAGCGCCATGAGGGGGACAGAGCAGTTCTTC. Looking up the rest from reference TRBV9 and TRBJ2-1 gives the full variable domain: DSGVTQTPKHLITATGQRVTLRCSPRSGDLSVYWYQQSLDQGLQFLIQYYNGEERAKGNILERFSAQQFPDLHSELNLSSLELGDSALYFCASSAMRGTEQFFGPGTRLTVL.

V is TRBV9 and J is TRBJ2-1; 12 nucleotides line up with TRBD2. With 2 bases clipped from V and 2 bases from J, the junction kept 2 bases outside the gene matches. The CDR3 extends over 16 amino acids. Germline CDR1 and CDR2: SGDLS and YYNGEE. CDR3 amino acids: CASSVGTSGPYNEQFF. DNA for the CDR3: TGTGCCAGCAGCGTGGGGACTAGCGGGCCCTACAATGAGCAGTTCTTC.

This clonotype was seen ten or more times. This chain uses TRBV18 with TRBJ2-3, with 10 bases fitting TRBD1. The CDR3 contains 16 residues. Germline V gene sequence: CDR1 KGHSH, CDR2 LQKENI. With 3 bases clipped from V and 2 bases from J, the junction kept 5 bases outside the gene matches. The CDR3 is CASSPWDRGDTDTQYF. The CDR3 nucleotides read TGTGCCAGCTCACCTTGGGACAGGGGAGACACAGATACGCAGTATTTT.

This clonotype was seen only a few times. The V and J genes are TRBV28 and TRBJ2-7; a possible D gene is TRBD2 (5 bases). The CDR3 has 14 residues. Germline V gene data show CDR1 as MDHEN and CDR2 as SYDVKM. Trimming left V 3 bases short and J 4 bases short, with 13 bases between. The chain's CDR3 is CASSFARRTYEQYF. CDR3 DNA sequence: TGTGCCAGCAGTTTTGCCAGGAGGACGTACGAGCAGTACTTC. Supplemented by reference TRBV28 and TRBJ2-7, the full variable domain reads DVKVTQSSRYLVKRTGEKVFLECVQDMDHENMFWYRQDPGLGLRLIYFSYDVKMKEKGDIPEGYSVSREKKERFSLILESASTNQTSMYLCASSFARRTYEQYFGPGTRLTVT.

The chain employs TRBV4-1 and TRBJ1-1; the match to TRBD1 covers 9 bases. Germline V gene sequence: CDR1 MGHRA, CDR2 YSYEKL. There are 15 residues in the CDR3. With 3 bases clipped from V and 2 bases from J, the junction kept 4 bases outside the gene matches. CDR3 nucleotide sequence: TGCGCCAGCAGCCATCCGGGACAGGGAAACACTGAAGCTTTCTTT. Translating gives CASSHPGQGNTEAFF.

The chain couples TRBV10-2 to TRBJ1-1; D gene uncertain. Germline-derived CDR1 and CDR2 are WSHSY and SAAADI. Trimming left V 5 bases short and J 6 bases short, with 10 bases between. The CDR3 loop spans 12 amino acids. The CDR3 DNA sequence: TGCGCCAGCAGTTTCCAAGGATCTGAAGCTTTCTTT. This encodes CASSFQGSEAFF.

This clonotype occurred a few times. The chain links TRBV20-1 to TRBJ2-3, with TRBD2 identical over 12 bases. This CDR3 has 16 amino acids. After removal of 4 bases from V and 5 bases from J, the junction contained 10 bases not matched to a gene. Germline V gene data show CDR1 as DFQATT and CDR2 as SNEGSKA (reference sequence). The CDR3 DNA reads as TGCAGTGCTACCCCTCTAGCGGGGGGGCGGGGAGATACGCAGTATTTT. It yields the protein CSATPLAGGRGDTQYF.